A single sample gave rise to the 27 T cell receptor beta chains below, sequenced in a study of T cell changes during pregnancy in multiple sclerosis. Measured with immunoSEQ multiplex PCR; TCRdb has only the in-frame clones, and not every one. There are about 64,000 clones in the sample; 90% occur only once, and approximately 6.5% lies in the top ten. Source: peripheral blood, taken in the third trimester of pregnancy. The receptor set was obtained from a female donor in good health, enrolled as a control in a pregnancy study.

The chain uses TRBV6-5 and TRBJ1-5; D is ambiguous. Germline V lookup: CDR1 MNHEY, CDR2 SVGAGI. The V gene lost 5 bases and the J gene lost 3 bases, with 11 bases spanning the gap. The CDR3 loop spans 14 amino acids. The CDR3 region has the DNA TGTGCCAGCAGTCTTGACACCTACAATCAGCCCCAGCATTTT. Translating it yields CASSLDTYNQPQHF.

The chain joins TRBV11-2 to TRBJ1-1; tentatively, D is TRBD1 (5 bases). The CDR3 spans 14 residues. Per the germline V gene, CDR1 is SGHAT and CDR2 is FQNNGV. The V end lost 1 base, the J end lost 1 base, and 7 bases lay between the germline ends. The CDR3 region has the DNA TGTGCCAGCAGCTTAGGCGGGGCGAACACTGAAGCTTTCTTT. This sequence encodes CASSLGGANTEAFF.

V and J are TRBV15 and TRBJ1-2, with D possibly TRBD1 on 5 matching bases. CDR3 length: 11 residues. V gave up 10 bases and J gave up 5 bases, with 11 bases separating them. Germline CDR1 LNHNV, CDR2 YYDKDF (reference sequence). The CDR3 loop reads CAISQGYGYTF. Here the CDR3 DNA reads TGTGCCATCAGTCAGGGTTATGGCTACACCTTC.

The chain couples TRBV18 to TRBJ2-7; weak D call: TRBD2 (7 bases). CDR3 length: 14 amino acids. V was clipped by 6 bases and J by 9 bases, with 21 bases between them. Germline V gene data show CDR1 as KGHSH and CDR2 as LQKENI. The CDR3 spells CASSPQGLAEGQYF. The CDR3 DNA reads as TGTGCCAGCTCTCCGCAGGGGCTAGCGGAAGGGCAGTACTTC.

The chain combines TRBV5-6 with TRBJ1-5; possible D gene TRBD1, 6 bases. Looked up from germline, CDR1 is SGHDT and CDR2 is YYEEEE. The CDR3 totals 14 residues. The ends were cut back, 4 bases at V and 1 base at J, with 9 bases in the middle. In DNA, the CDR3 is TGTGCCAGCAGCCACAGGGCCAGCAATCAGCCCCAGCATTTT. Encoded protein: CASSHRASNQPQHF.

This chain uses TRBV7-9 with TRBJ1-1; tentatively, D is TRBD1 (5 bases). Looked up from germline, CDR1 is SEHNR and CDR2 is FQNEAQ (reference sequence). The CDR3 runs 12 residues. Trimming removed 3 bases at V and 5 bases at J, with 7 bases between. For the CDR3, the DNA is TGTGCCAGCAGCTTTGGGGCTACTGAAGCTTTCTTT. It is translated as CASSFGATEAFF.

The rearrangement uses TRBV27 and TRBJ1-2; weak D call: TRBD1 (5 bases). The CDR3 contains 14 residues. V shed 4 bases and J shed 5 bases, with 14 bases lying between them. Germline CDR1 and CDR2: MNHEY and SMNVEV (reference sequence). CDR3 nucleotide sequence: TGTGCCAGCAGTTCATCGGGACTGCATTATGGCTACACCTTC. Its translation is CASSSSGLHYGYTF.

The chain couples TRBV2 to TRBJ2-3, with 11 bases fitting TRBD2. The CDR3 is 15 amino acids. Germline V gives CDR1 SNHLY, CDR2 FYNNEI. V was pared by 6 bases and J by 3 bases, with 5 bases of the junction left unmatched. The DNA for the CDR3 is TGTGCCAGCAGACTAGCGGGAGTCGGAACAGATACGCAGTATTTT. Amino acids: CASRLAGVGTDTQYF.

V gene TRBV30 combines with J gene TRBJ2-1, with a tentative D call TRBD1 (6 bases). V lost 0 bases, J lost 6 bases, and 12 bases lay in between. Germline V gene sequence: CDR1 GTSNPN, CDR2 SVGIG (reference sequence). The CDR3 sequence is 14 residues long. In nucleotides, the CDR3 is TGTGCCTGGAGTGTTATTCTAGGGGGCAATGAGCAGTTCTTC. Its protein product is CAWSVILGGNEQFF.

The chain employs TRBV4-3 and TRBJ1-6, with a tentative D call TRBD1 (5 bases). Trimming removed 0 bases at V and 8 bases at J, with 14 bases between. CDR3 length: 16 residues. Germline-derived CDR1 and CDR2 are LGHNA and YSLEER. The CDR3: CASSQDHQGLYSPLHF. For the CDR3, the DNA is TGCGCCAGCAGCCAAGATCATCAGGGCTTGTATTCACCCCTCCACTTT.

The rearrangement links TRBV6-5 to TRBJ2-6, with D unresolved. This CDR3 spans 15 amino acids. Germline V gene lookup returns CDR1 MNHEY and CDR2 SVGAGI. V shed 9 bases and J shed 0 bases, with 12 bases lying between them. CDR3 coding DNA: TGTGCCAGTTCGGTCAGCGCCTCTGGGGCCAACGTCCTGACTTTC. It is translated as CASSVSASGANVLTF.

This clone showed up just once. This chain joins TRBV6-5 and TRBJ1-5; possibly TRBD1 for D (5 bases). CDR1 MNHEY and CDR2 SVGAGI come from the germline V gene. CDR3 length: 14 residues. Trimming pared 2 bases from V and 2 bases from J, leaving 7 bases between. The CDR3 here is CASSYRGGNQPQHF. The CDR3 DNA reads as TGTGCCAGCAGTTACAGGGGTGGCAATCAGCCCCAGCATTTT.

The chain carries TRBV2 and TRBJ2-1; D is perhaps TRBD2 (5 bases). Germline CDR1 and CDR2: SNHLY and FYNNEI. V lost 1 base and J lost 0, with 7 bases in between. This CDR3 is built from 15 residues. The CDR3 sequence: CASSEERSSYNEQFF. For the CDR3, the DNA is TGTGCCAGCAGTGAAGAGCGGAGCTCCTACAATGAGCAGTTCTTC.

V usage is TRBV14 and J usage is TRBJ2-6; a possible D gene is TRBD2 (5 bases). Trimming cost V 3 bases and J 4 bases, with 10 bases left between them. CDR3 length equals 15 residues. The germline CDR1 and CDR2 sequences are SGHDN and FVKESK. CDR3: CASSQRVAGANVLTF. The DNA for the CDR3 is TGTGCCAGCAGCCAGAGGGTGGCAGGGGCCAACGTCCTGACTTTC.

The rearrangement uses TRBV7-9 and TRBJ2-2, with 9 bases matching TRBD2. Unmatched junction bases numbered 2, after V lost 0 bases and J lost 0 bases. CDR3 size: 17 residues. The germline CDR1 and CDR2 sequences are SEHNR and FQNEAQ (reference sequence). CDR3 amino acids: CASSLASGGANTGELFF. The CDR3 DNA is TGTGCCAGCAGCTTAGCTAGCGGGGGAGCGAACACCGGGGAGCTGTTTTTT.

The chain uses TRBV6-4 and TRBJ1-2, with 7 bases fitting TRBD1. Germline CDR1 MRHNA, CDR2 SNTAGT. The CDR3 length is 13 residues. V was clipped by 4 bases and J by 7 bases; unmatched bases: 6. The CDR3 region is CASSGGAGGGYTF. The CDR3 nucleotides are TGTGCCAGCAGTGGGGGAGCAGGGGGTGGCTACACCTTC.

The CDR3 loop is CASTDSGGTEAFF. The CDR3 coding sequence is TGCGCCAGCACCGACTCAGGGGGCACTGAAGCTTTCTTT. The chain recombines TRBV5-1 with TRBJ1-1, with 7 bases lining up with TRBD1. V dropped 6 bases and J dropped 4; count of bases not matched to a gene: 6. CDR1 SGHRS and CDR2 YFSETQ come from the germline V gene. This CDR3 is 13 amino acids long.

A word on this clone: One end of the junction fails to match germline, which may point to a read error. This chain joins TRBV7-8 and TRBJ2-1; TRBD2 agrees at 12 bases. The CDR3 extends over 12 amino acids. Germline-derived CDR1 and CDR2 are SGHVS and FQNEAQ. The CDR3 region has the DNA TGTGCCAGCAGCGAGTGGACTAGCGGGATCCTCTTC. Translated: CASSEWTSGILF.

V and J are TRBV5-1 and TRBJ1-1; 7 bases agree with TRBD1. Unmatched junction bases numbered 3, after V lost 0 bases and J lost 1 base. CDR1 SGHRS and CDR2 YFSETQ come from the germline V gene. The CDR3 has 15 residues. CDR3 loop: CASSLGAGGNTEAFF. DNA for the CDR3: TGCGCCAGCAGCTTGGGGGCAGGGGGGAACACTGAAGCTTTCTTT.

The J gene is TRBJ1-1, the V gene TRBV7-9; TRBD1 agrees at 7 bases. V trimming: 4 bases; J trimming: 3 bases; junction bases outside the gene matches: 8. Germline V gene sequence: CDR1 SEHNR, CDR2 FQNEAQ (reference sequence). This CDR3 spans 15 amino acids. The CDR3 DNA follows: TGTGCCAGCAGCTCACAGGGGTCCGGGGACACTGAAGCTTTCTTT. Translated, it gives CASSSQGSGDTEAFF.

This clone came up a few times. The chain carries TRBV18 and TRBJ1-2; 10 positions agree with TRBD1. The CDR3 extends over 15 amino acids. V shed 4 bases, J shed 8 bases, and the junction held 10 bases outside the gene matches. Germline V lookup: CDR1 KGHSH, CDR2 LQKENI. The CDR3, as DNA: TGTGCCAGCTCACGCGGTACCGGGACAGGGGACGGCTACACCTTC. Its protein is CASSRGTGTGDGYTF.

The J gene is TRBJ2-1, the V gene TRBV11-2; TRBD2 is a possible D gene (5 bases). V gave up 3 bases and J gave up 2 bases, with 8 bases separating them. CDR3 length: 14 residues. Germline V gives CDR1 SGHAT, CDR2 FQNNGV. This CDR3 is CASSLGRTYNEQFF. CDR3 coding DNA: TGTGCCAGCAGCTTGGGGAGAACCTACAATGAGCAGTTCTTC.

This clone was seen a handful of times. The chain combines TRBV14 with TRBJ2-7, with 10 bases fitting TRBD1. V dropped 5 bases and J dropped 2; count of bases not matched to a gene: 0. Germline lookup yields CDR1 SGHDN and CDR2 FVKESK. The CDR3 consists of 13 residues. CDR3 loop: CASSGTGAYEQYF. The CDR3 DNA is TGTGCCAGCAGCGGGACAGGGGCCTACGAGCAGTACTTC.

The chain has TRBV6-5 and TRBJ2-1; D perhaps matches TRBD2 (5 bases). Germline V lookup: CDR1 MNHEY, CDR2 SVGAGI. V lost 6 bases and J lost 0, with 12 bases in between. The CDR3 loop spans 15 amino acids. CDR3 loop: CASRDGIGSYNEQFF. The CDR3 DNA is TGTGCCAGCAGAGACGGGATAGGCTCCTACAATGAGCAGTTCTTC.

The chain uses TRBV5-1 and TRBJ2-1, with D possibly TRBD1 on 6 matching bases. The germline V gene encodes CDR1 SGHRS and CDR2 YFSETQ. This CDR3 region has 14 residues. V dropped 3 bases and J dropped 6 bases, with 13 bases sitting between them. CDR3 nucleotide sequence: TGCGCCAGCAGCTACCAGACAGGCCCCAATGAGCAGTTCTTC. Its protein is CASSYQTGPNEQFF.

The rearrangement joins TRBV25-1 to TRBJ1-2; 9 bases are shared with TRBD1. J gave up 5 bases and V 1 base, and 14 bases lay outside the gene matches. The CDR3 extends over 18 amino acids. Per the germline V gene, CDR1 is MGHDK and CDR2 is SYGVNS. The DNA for the CDR3 is TGTGCCAGCAGTGAATCGGGGATGGGGGGACAGGGCAGATATGGCTACACCTTC. Residues: CASSESGMGGQGRYGYTF.

The J gene is TRBJ1-2, the V gene TRBV10-3; D ambiguous. Per the germline V gene, CDR1 is ENHRY and CDR2 is SYGVKD. V was trimmed by 5 bases and J by 3 bases, leaving 10 bases between them. The CDR3 has 13 residues. CDR3 DNA: TGTGCCATCAGTAAAGACGGGGACTATGGCTACACCTTC. This sequence encodes CAISKDGDYGYTF.